This note documents a single T cell receptor beta chain sequence. The sample holds a few counts of this clonotype. There is no known antigen for this receptor. No much larger clone is present one base from it, and per-base qualities are unavailable. V gives up 2 bases and J gives up 0 bases, and the segment between their germline ends measures 10 bases. CDR1 and CDR2, looked up from the germline V gene, are MNHNS and SASEGT. The cysteine opens and the phenylalanine closes a CDR3 of 15 amino acids. Only the CDR3 DNA stays, 45 bases, in frame from base 1. This sample was included in a study of response to subunit inactivated influenza vaccine listed by TCRdb under 2018. Turning to the overall study: The study used deep quantitative T cell receptor repertoire profiling to track responses to a trivalent subunit inactivated influenza vaccine.

Preparation of the library involved RT-PCR. The sequencing machine was an Illumina HiSeq 2500. TCRdb took the public reads, trimmed them with fastp at Q25, ran MiXCR for clone calling and kept in-frame beta chains. Merged by CDR3 protein, the rows form single entries marked with the most common genes and DNA. The sample profile shows about 650,000 distinct CDR3 sequences; about 14% of them were found once. About 7.6% of the sample lies in the top ten. What the work shows at the level of the full study, not this receptor alone: According to the authors, only a limited number of new T cells may be recruited by each seasonal influenza vaccination.

The chain is made from TRBV6-1 and TRBJ1-2; a confident D gene designation cannot be given. The sample here was PBMCs from blood, taken around two weeks before vaccination. The receptor comes from a man over 45 who received an inactivated influenza vaccine. Donor details come from another sample of the same person, matched by shared clones. The nucleotides are TGTGCCAGCAGTGAAAGTAGGTTTTCTAACTATGGCTACACCTTC. It translates to CASSESRFSNYGYTF.